This paragraph covers one TCR beta chain sequence. This record comes from a study of blood T cell repertoires in COVID-19. Study as a whole: Spain, Italy and the United States supplied samples that represented acute and convalescent COVID-19.

This CDR3 spans 12 amino acids. Germline CDR1 SGHTA, CDR2 FQGNSA. Losses at the gene ends were 7 bases for V and 7 bases for J; bases not matched to a gene: 4. TCRdb's table, derived via immunoSEQ multiplex PCR, lists solely in-frame clones and lacks some. The data contain over 65,000 clones, 82% of them singletons. Sequencing was carried out using peripheral blood. The chain carries TRBV7-2 and TRBJ2-1, with 7 bases identical to TRBD1. The TCR comes from an elderly man with active COVID-19. The CDR3 nucleotides are TGTGCCAGCAACTTCAGGGGGAATGAGCAGTTCTTC. It codes for CASNFRGNEQFF.